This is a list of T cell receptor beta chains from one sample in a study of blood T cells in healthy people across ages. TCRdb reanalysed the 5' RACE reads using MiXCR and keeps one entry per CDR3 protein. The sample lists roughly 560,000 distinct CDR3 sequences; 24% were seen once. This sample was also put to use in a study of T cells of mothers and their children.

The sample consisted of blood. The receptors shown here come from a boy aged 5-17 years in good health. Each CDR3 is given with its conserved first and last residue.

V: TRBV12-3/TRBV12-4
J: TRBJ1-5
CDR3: CASSIKYQPQHF

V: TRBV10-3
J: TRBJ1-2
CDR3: CAISVPGLLYF

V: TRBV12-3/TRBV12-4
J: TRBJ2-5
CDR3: CASGGPQETQYF

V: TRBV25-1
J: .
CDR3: CASSERVGGYEQYF

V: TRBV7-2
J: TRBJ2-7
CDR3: CASSPSGLVSYEQYF

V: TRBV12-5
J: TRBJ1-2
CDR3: CASGLGDGLNRGYTF

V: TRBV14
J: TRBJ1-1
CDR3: CASSPKLGEAFF

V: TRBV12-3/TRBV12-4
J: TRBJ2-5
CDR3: CASSTYGGSRETQYF

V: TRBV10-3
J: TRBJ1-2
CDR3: CAIGGRRVHYGYTF

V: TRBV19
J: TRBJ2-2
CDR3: CASSGLAGDYTGELFF

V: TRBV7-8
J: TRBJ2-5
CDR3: CASSLGPTGFGGETQYF

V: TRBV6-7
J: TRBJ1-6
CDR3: CASSYCSSYNSPLHF

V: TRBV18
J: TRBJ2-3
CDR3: CASSPPGDRSTDTQYF

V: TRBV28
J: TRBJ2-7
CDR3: CASSLSVLGTYEQYF

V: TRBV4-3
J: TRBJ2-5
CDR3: CASSQGMDGGALETQYF

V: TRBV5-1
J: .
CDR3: CASSLEAVNEQYF

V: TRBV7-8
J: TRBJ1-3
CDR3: CASSGTGVSGNTIYF

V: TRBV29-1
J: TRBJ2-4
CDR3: CSVEDGTRAKNIQYF

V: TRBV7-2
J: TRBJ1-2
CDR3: CASSLERRNYGYTF

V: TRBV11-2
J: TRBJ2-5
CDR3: CASSLASLADQETQYF

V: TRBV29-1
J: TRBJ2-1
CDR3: CSARGREGLSYNEQFF

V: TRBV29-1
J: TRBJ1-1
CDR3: CSYPGGSINTEAFF

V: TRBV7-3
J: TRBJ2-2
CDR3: CASSFSSSTTGELFF

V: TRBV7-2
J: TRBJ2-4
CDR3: CASSPGSGTSGTKNIQYF

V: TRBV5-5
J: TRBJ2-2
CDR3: CASSPRGRNGANTGELFF

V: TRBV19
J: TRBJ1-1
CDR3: CASSIDSPPTTEAFF

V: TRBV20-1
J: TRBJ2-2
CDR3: CSARDRRGPGELFF

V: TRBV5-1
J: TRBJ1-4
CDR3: CASSLRYPNEKLFF

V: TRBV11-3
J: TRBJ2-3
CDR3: CASSRDSSNTQYF

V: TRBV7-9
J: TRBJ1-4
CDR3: CASGTATNEKLFF

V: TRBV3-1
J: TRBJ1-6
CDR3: CASSSRDNSPLHF

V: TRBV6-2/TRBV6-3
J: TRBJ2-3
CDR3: CASSLAVAGGHTDTQYF

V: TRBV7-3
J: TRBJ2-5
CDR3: CASSLSLIRPTYQETQYF

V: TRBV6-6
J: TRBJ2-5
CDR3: CASSYSIPGAETQYF

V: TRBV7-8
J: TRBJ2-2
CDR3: CASSLEPAGVNTGELFF

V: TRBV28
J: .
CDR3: CASSSPWDRGKGEQYF